This note documents a single T cell receptor beta chain sequence. After template switching added a universal primer site, the resulting cDNA carried unique molecular identifiers. Each CDR3 protein is one row after TCRdb ran MiXCR on the 5' RACE reads. This repertoire shows about 520,000 distinct CDR3 sequences, around 20% found once; its top ten account for roughly 0.9%. V shed 4 bases and J shed 2 bases, with 5 bases lying between them. CDR3 length: 11 residues. Germline values: CDR1 DFQATT, CDR2 SNEGSKA (reference sequence). The data were obtained in a study of identical twins. The same data also contributed to another study, on T cells expressing NK-cell markers. That source notes: Each TCR beta repertoire originated in sorted T cells that were CD3+CD56+NKG2C+, CD3+CD56+NKG2C- or CD3+CD56-NKG2C+. An anti-gamma-delta TCR antibody confined sorting to alpha-beta TCR T cells across several of the experiments. In about 6 donors, dominant NKG2C+ clonotypes were roughly 1.0-8% of CD8+ T cells.

The sequenced material came from CD4+ T cells sorted from blood. This clonotype originated in a woman aged 18 to 35 in good health. The rearrangement joins TRBV20-1 to TRBJ2-5; the D is unclear. The CDR3 region has the DNA TGCAGTGCTACTGGTCAAGAGACCCAGTACTTC. This encodes CSATGQETQYF.